This record concerns one TCR beta chain sequence. The target antigen is unknown. The data are from a study of cytomegalovirus exposure and HLA in healthy donors. PCR was performed using 60 Vbeta and 13 Jbeta primers. This table comes from immunoSEQ multiplex PCR, and its TCRdb copy is limited to in-frame clones, with some not included. The table shows some 140,000 clones, with around 81% occurring only once. Study results and caveats: Later analysis identified a missense DCLRE1C variant that was linked to TCR beta V- and J-gene trimming. The number of N-insertions in an Asian-associated ancestry cluster was reportedly below the approximately 700-donor mean in a later analysis.

This CDR3 spans 15 amino acids. The V and J ends lost 0 bases and 3 bases respectively, with 11 bases between them. Per the germline V gene, CDR1 is SGHDN and CDR2 is FVKESK. The sample was PBMCs. This sequence originates from a woman in her 40s in good health and CMV-seropositive. The J gene is TRBJ1-2, the V gene TRBV14; no reliable D call. The CDR3 spells CASSQEAQAYYGYTF. For the CDR3, the DNA is TGTGCCAGCAGCCAAGAGGCTCAGGCCTACTATGGCTACACCTTC.